Presented here are 15 T cell receptor beta chains from one specimen sequenced in a study of T cell repertoires in cytomegalovirus infection. From the reads, TCRdb called clonotypes with MiXCR, one entry per CDR3 protein. The repertoire holds over 50,000 distinct CDR3 sequences, with 20% as singletons. These receptors lack a known antigen. The sample was CD8+ T cells from cultured PBMCs, taken from culture after CMV antigen stimulation. All receptors derive from a human donor in good health (CMV status not recorded). Some clones in this sample may be carry-over from other donors' samples.

This clonotype has only a few counts. The rearrangement links TRBV6-2 or TRBV6-3 to TRBJ1-5; maybe TRBD1 (6 bases). CDR1 MNHEY and CDR2 SVGEGT come from the germline V gene. V lost 6 bases, J lost 0 bases, and 15 bases lay in between. The CDR3 is made up of 16 amino acids. The CDR3: CASRLRGGDSNQPQHF. CDR3 DNA: TGTGCCAGCAGACTGAGGGGGGGTGATAGCAATCAGCCCCAGCATTTT.

The J gene is TRBJ2-3, the V gene TRBV4-3; 8 positions match TRBD1. Germline V CDR1 and CDR2: LGHNA, YSLEER. Losses at the gene ends were 2 bases for V and 5 bases for J; bases not matched to a gene: 6. The length of the CDR3 is 15 residues. In DNA form, the CDR3 reads TGCGCCAGCAGCCAAAGGGGACAGGCCGTAGATACGCAGTATTTT. It specifies CASSQRGQAVDTQYF.

CDR3 in amino acids: CASTLISAGQANTEAFF. The CDR3 DNA sequence: TGTGCCAGCACGTTAATTTCGGCGGGACAGGCCAACACTGAAGCTTTCTTT. The chain recombines TRBV6-2 or TRBV6-3 with TRBJ1-1; 8 bases are a match to TRBD1. Germline V gene lookup returns CDR1 MNHEY and CDR2 SVGEGT. With V trimmed by 7 bases and J by 2 bases, 15 bases remained unmatched. This CDR3 is 17 amino acids long.

The V and J genes are TRBV6-1 and TRBJ2-1, with D perhaps TRBD1 or TRBD2 (7 bases each). From germline, CDR1 is MNHNS and CDR2 SASEGT. V lost 6 bases and J lost 5, with 20 bases in between. The CDR3 totals 16 residues. The chain's CDR3 is CASRGGRDRGNNEQFF. CDR3 coding DNA: TGTGCCAGCAGGGGGGGGAGGGACAGAGGAAACAATGAGCAGTTCTTC.

The sample holds a few counts of this clonotype. The gene calls are TRBV28 and TRBJ1-4, with D maybe TRBD1 (5 bases). Trimming cost V 2 bases and J 3 bases, with 10 bases left between them. This CDR3 is 15 amino acids long. Germline-derived CDR1 and CDR2 are MDHEN and SYDVKM. The CDR3 DNA sequence: TGTGCCAGCAGTTTAATCCGGGGGGCTAATGAAAAACTGTTTTTT. It is translated as CASSLIRGANEKLFF.

The chain carries TRBV7-2 and TRBJ1-4, with a possible D match to TRBD1 (6 bases). The V end lost 4 bases, the J end lost 4 bases, and 10 bases lay between the germline ends. This CDR3 has 14 residues. Germline V gives CDR1 SGHTA, CDR2 FQGNSA. Written as DNA, the CDR3 is TGTGCCAGCAGCTACGGGACAAGTAATGAAAAACTGTTTTTT. Amino acid sequence: CASSYGTSNEKLFF.

The chain employs TRBV5-1 and TRBJ2-3; 9 bases align to TRBD2. This CDR3 has 14 residues. CDR1 is SGHRS, CDR2 YFSETQ, per germline. V was pared by 4 bases and J by 4 bases, with 4 bases of the junction left unmatched. The CDR3 region has the DNA TGCGCCAGCAGCCCTTCTAGCGGGGCAGATACGCAGTATTTT. It specifies CASSPSSGADTQYF.

This clonotype appeared a few times. This rearrangement joins TRBV7-2 to TRBJ1-2; weak D call: TRBD1 (6 bases). Trimming shortened V by 4 bases and J by 1 base, and 13 bases separated the two germline ends. Germline loops: CDR1 SGHTA, CDR2 FQGNSA. The CDR3 is 15 residues long. This CDR3 reads CASSYRQAHNYGYTF. The DNA for the CDR3 is TGTGCCAGCAGCTATCGACAGGCCCATAACTATGGCTACACCTTC.

This clonotype was recorded a few times. Germline is not matched at one junction end, which may reflect a read error. V usage is TRBV24-1 and J usage is TRBJ1-5; no reliable D call. The germline V gene has CDR1 KGHDR and CDR2 SFDVKD. The CDR3 has 13 amino acids. CDR3 residues: CATEEGEGQPRHF. Written as DNA, the CDR3 is TGTGCCACAGAGGAGGGTGAGGGTCAGCCCCGGCATTTT.

This clonotype was seen more than once but under ten times. The V gene is TRBV4-1, the J gene TRBJ1-5; 9 bases map to TRBD1. The germline gives CDR1 MGHRA, CDR2 YSYEKL. The CDR3 sequence is 14 residues long. V shed 5 bases and J 9 bases; nucleotides not matched to a gene: 8. CDR3 DNA: TGCGCCAGCAGCGAGACAGGGGGGACCCGGCCCCAGCATTTT. It is translated as CASSETGGTRPQHF.

This rearrangement joins TRBV4-1 to TRBJ2-1, with 10 bases lining up with TRBD2. The CDR3 has 17 amino acids. Trimming at V came to 1 base and at J to 7 bases, leaving 10 bases not matched to a gene. Germline-derived CDR1 and CDR2 are MGHRA and YSYEKL. The chain's CDR3 is CASSQVSLAGAGNEQFF. Here the CDR3 DNA reads TGCGCCAGCAGCCAAGTTTCTCTAGCGGGGGCAGGGAATGAGCAGTTCTTC.

This clonotype was counted once. The rearrangement links TRBV20-1 to TRBJ2-1; 10 nucleotides align to TRBD2. The trim removed 0 bases at V and 0 bases at J, leaving 5 bases unmatched. The CDR3 sequence is 17 residues long. Per the germline V gene, CDR1 is DFQATT and CDR2 is SNEGSKA (reference sequence). As DNA, the CDR3 is TGCAGTGCTAGAGATCTGCTAGCGGGGGACTCCTACAATGAGCAGTTCTTC. Residues: CSARDLLAGDSYNEQFF.

This clonotype was counted between two and nine times. V usage is TRBV9 and J usage is TRBJ2-5; the D call may be TRBD1 or TRBD2 (5 bases each). This CDR3 spans 14 amino acids. With 0 bases removed from V and 5 bases from J, the gap between germline ends came to 11 bases. Germline CDR1 SGDLS, CDR2 YYNGEE. The CDR3 protein is CASSVAGTPETQYF. The CDR3 bases are TGTGCCAGCAGCGTAGCGGGGACCCCGGAGACCCAGTACTTC.

The chain combines TRBV28 with TRBJ1-5; 7 nucleotides agree with TRBD1. V lost 3 bases to trimming and J lost 5 bases; unmatched junction nucleotides: 7. From germline, CDR1 is MDHEN and CDR2 SYDVKM. The CDR3 is 15 residues long. The CDR3 DNA reads TGTGCCAGCAGTTTCCTGGGACAGCCGGATCAGCCCCAGCATTTT. It encodes CASSFLGQPDQPQHF.

This clonotype showed up just a few times. The chain uses TRBV7-2 and TRBJ1-2, with 7 positions matching TRBD1. CDR3 length equals 15 residues. Per the germline V gene, CDR1 is SGHTA and CDR2 is FQGNSA. V dropped 6 bases and J dropped 4; count of bases not matched to a gene: 11. The CDR3 protein is CASSPTETGSYGYTF. The CDR3 DNA follows: TGTGCCAGCAGTCCTACCGAGACAGGGAGCTATGGCTACACCTTC.